Each of the 15 T cell receptor beta chains below was sequenced from the same sample in a study of blood T cell repertoires in COVID-19. Sequencing was performed with immunoSEQ multiplex PCR; in TCRdb, only in-frame clones are kept and a portion is missing. The repertoire includes 100,000 to 150,000 clones, less than 90% of them detected once, and 25% to 30% sits in the top ten. Specimen: peripheral blood. The receptors were sampled from a woman older than 75 with acute or convalescent COVID-19.

The chain is built from TRBV11-2 and TRBJ1-1; D ambiguous. V lost 1 base to trimming and J lost 0 bases, with 6 bases between them. The CDR3 consists of 14 residues. The germline CDR1 and CDR2 sequences are SGHAT and FQNNGV. The CDR3 spells CASSLVQMNTEAFF. For the CDR3, the DNA is TGTGCCAGCAGCTTAGTTCAGATGAACACTGAAGCTTTCTTT.

This clone was recorded a few times. The chain recombines TRBV3-1 (or the pseudogene TRBV3-2) with TRBJ1-2, with a possible D match to TRBD1 (5 bases). CDR3 length: 15 amino acids. CDR1 and CDR2 from the germline V gene are LGHDT and YNNKEL (reference sequence). V lost 0 bases, J lost 4 bases, and 12 bases lay in between. The CDR3 DNA follows: TGTGCCAGCAGCCAAGACAGGGTATTAGGCTATGGCTACACCTTC. Protein sequence: CASSQDRVLGYGYTF.

The chain carries TRBV9 and TRBJ1-2; TRBD1 aligns across 7 bases. The CDR3 sequence is 14 residues long. The V gene end was trimmed by 4 bases and the J gene end by 3 bases; junction bases not matched to a gene: 6. Germline lookup yields CDR1 SGDLS and CDR2 YYNGEE. CDR3 in DNA: TGTGCCAGCAGCCCCTGGACAGGCGACTATGGCTACACCTTC. Protein sequence: CASSPWTGDYGYTF.

The chain links TRBV3-1 (or the pseudogene TRBV3-2) to TRBJ1-1; 7 bases are shared with TRBD1. CDR1 LGHDT and CDR2 YNNKEL come from the germline V gene (reference sequence). With 3 bases clipped from V and 7 bases from J, the junction kept 14 bases outside the gene matches. The CDR3 has 16 amino acids. This chain's CDR3 is CASSQLPGAGGFEAFF. The DNA of the CDR3 is TGTGCCAGCAGCCAGCTCCCCGGTGCAGGGGGATTTGAAGCTTTCTTT.

The V gene is TRBV7-2, the J gene TRBJ1-1; no reliable D call. Trimming pared 4 bases from V and 6 bases from J, leaving 12 bases between. This CDR3 has 13 residues. Per the germline V gene, CDR1 is SGHTA and CDR2 is FQGNSA. In DNA, the CDR3 is TGTGCCAGCAGCTCCCGCCGGGGAGCTGAAGCTTTCTTT. Translated: CASSSRRGAEAFF.

As DNA, the CDR3 is TGTGCCAGCGGAACACGGAGTAATGAAAAACTGTTTTTT. This encodes CASGTRSNEKLFF. V and J are TRBV2 and TRBJ1-4; D remains ambiguous. CDR3 length equals 13 residues. Germline values: CDR1 SNHLY, CDR2 FYNNEI. V lost 8 bases to trimming and J lost 4 bases, with 11 bases between them.

V and J are TRBV12-3 or TRBV12-4 and TRBJ2-7; weak D call: TRBD1 (6 bases). This CDR3 contains 12 residues. Trimming cost V 7 bases and J 2 bases, with 9 bases left between them. CDR3 nucleotides: TGTGCCAGCACCCGGACAGCCTACGAGCAGTACTTC. Protein sequence: CASTRTAYEQYF.

This sequence joins TRBV5-6 and TRBJ2-7, with D maybe TRBD1 (6 bases). This CDR3 region has 14 residues. Germline lookup yields CDR1 SGHDT and CDR2 YYEEEE. Trimming took 4 bases from V and 2 from J, leaving 13 bases between them. CDR3 protein: CASSLDRSPYEQYF. The DNA for the CDR3 is TGTGCCAGCAGCCTCGACAGGAGTCCCTACGAGCAGTACTTC.

The rearrangement joins TRBV4-1 to TRBJ2-2; TRBD2 matches 9 bases. Germline CDR1 is MGHRA and CDR2 is YSYEKL. The CDR3 is made up of 16 amino acids. V shed 2 bases and J 4 bases; nucleotides not matched to a gene: 5. CDR3 in DNA: TGCGCCAGCAGCCAACAAGCGGGGGGCCTCACCGGGGAGCTGTTTTTT. Translated, it gives CASSQQAGGLTGELFF.

V is TRBV19 and J is TRBJ1-2, with D uncertain. In germline, CDR1 is LNHDA, CDR2 SQIVND (reference sequence). The CDR3 runs 11 residues. V was pared by 6 bases and J by 3 bases, with 5 bases between. DNA of the CDR3: TGTGCCAGTAGCCGGGACTATGGCTACACCTTC. It codes for CASSRDYGYTF.

The V and J genes are TRBV7-9 and TRBJ1-6; D remains unclear. CDR3 size: 15 residues. Germline CDR1 and CDR2: SEHNR and FQNEAQ (reference sequence). V dropped 7 bases and J dropped 6 bases, with 16 bases sitting between them. CDR3 loop: CASTSPGILNSPLHF. The CDR3 nucleotides read TGTGCCAGCACCTCCCCGGGAATTCTTAATTCACCCCTCCACTTT.

The genes are TRBV19 and TRBJ1-3; D might be TRBD1 (5 bases). V lost 6 bases and J lost 0, with 18 bases in between. The CDR3 runs 17 residues. Looked up from germline, CDR1 is LNHDA and CDR2 is SQIVND (reference sequence). The CDR3 DNA is TGTGCCAGTAGCCCAGCGGGGACGCTTTACTCTGGAAACACCATATATTTT. Its translation: CASSPAGTLYSGNTIYF.

As concerns this clone: The junction and the germline gene differ at one end; a read error may be behind it. The rearrangement joins TRBV3-1 (or the pseudogene TRBV3-2) to TRBJ2-3; 8 bases match TRBD2. The CDR3 loop spans 16 amino acids. Germline CDR1 and CDR2: LGHDT and YNNKEL (reference sequence). The CDR3 DNA is TGTGCCAGCAGCCTTATTATTCGGACTAGCATAGATACGCAGTATTTT. Encoded protein: CASSLIIRTSIDTQYF.

This chain uses TRBV3-1 (or the pseudogene TRBV3-2) with TRBJ1-2; perhaps TRBD1 as D (5 bases). V was trimmed by 4 bases and J by 5 bases, leaving 14 bases between them. The V gene's germline CDR1 is LGHDT and CDR2 YNNKEL (reference sequence). This CDR3 region has 14 residues. CDR3 nucleotides: TGTGCCAGCAGCCGAGTTTCGGACACTTATGGCTACACCTTC. Its protein is CASSRVSDTYGYTF.

The chain carries TRBV5-1 and TRBJ1-6; TRBD1 aligns across 8 bases. The ends lost 3 bases at V and 11 bases at J; junction bases unmatched: 7. Germline V gene lookup returns CDR1 SGHRS and CDR2 YFSETQ. The CDR3 has 14 amino acids. The CDR3: CASSWTGSDAPLHF. In DNA, the CDR3 is TGCGCCAGCAGCTGGACAGGGTCGGATGCACCCCTCCACTTT.